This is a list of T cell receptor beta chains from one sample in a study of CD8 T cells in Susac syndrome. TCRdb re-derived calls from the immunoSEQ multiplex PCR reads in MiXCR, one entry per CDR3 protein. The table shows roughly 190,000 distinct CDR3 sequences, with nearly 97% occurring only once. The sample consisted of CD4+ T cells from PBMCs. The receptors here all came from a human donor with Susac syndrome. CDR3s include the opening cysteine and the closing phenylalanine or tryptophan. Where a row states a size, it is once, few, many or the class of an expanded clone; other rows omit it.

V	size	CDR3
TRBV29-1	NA	CSVGTGGTEAFF
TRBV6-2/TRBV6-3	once	CASSYDGEWRNQPQHF
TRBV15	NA	CATSRDSGQNTEAFF
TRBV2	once	CASRGDWNTEAFF
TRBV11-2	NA	CASSPPAPSTDTQYF
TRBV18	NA	CASTVRDRGAFF
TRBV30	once	CAWSRDGAYEQYF
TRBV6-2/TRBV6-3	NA	CASSATGTGRYEQYF
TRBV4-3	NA	CASSQDVNRDSPYEQYF
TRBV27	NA	CASSFNPTDTQYF
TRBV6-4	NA	CASSDGVQNTGELFF
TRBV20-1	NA	CSAITSTDTQYF
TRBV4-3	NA	CASSQGLASSTDTQYF
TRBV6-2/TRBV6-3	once	CASKALGYGYTF
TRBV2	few	CASSGQGGGYTF
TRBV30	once	CAWTGSLRNTGELFF
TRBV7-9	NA	CASSPIGRTGNTEAFF
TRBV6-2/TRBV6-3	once	CASSYPYEQYF
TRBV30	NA	CASREGRGGSNEKLFF
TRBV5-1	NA	CASSYDSNSPLHF
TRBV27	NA	CASSFAGAASNQPQHF
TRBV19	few	CASSMGNTGELFF
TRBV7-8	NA	CASGTGRGGSYNEQFF
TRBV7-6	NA	CASSRPAGFQETQYF
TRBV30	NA	CAWTRTSMNTEAFF
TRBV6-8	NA	CASSYSETNKSQYF
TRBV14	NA	CASSQESPGTYEQYF
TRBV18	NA	CASSPLGASQETQYF
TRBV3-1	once	CASSRSGAAASQETQYF
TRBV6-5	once	CASSLTIWGSPLHF
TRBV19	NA	CASSVRGYDGYTF
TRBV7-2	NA	CASSLGFGYTF
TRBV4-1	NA	CASSQDGSSEGETQYF
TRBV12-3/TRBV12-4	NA	CASSLQTSGNTGELFF
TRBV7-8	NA	CASRTIAGGPTDTQYF